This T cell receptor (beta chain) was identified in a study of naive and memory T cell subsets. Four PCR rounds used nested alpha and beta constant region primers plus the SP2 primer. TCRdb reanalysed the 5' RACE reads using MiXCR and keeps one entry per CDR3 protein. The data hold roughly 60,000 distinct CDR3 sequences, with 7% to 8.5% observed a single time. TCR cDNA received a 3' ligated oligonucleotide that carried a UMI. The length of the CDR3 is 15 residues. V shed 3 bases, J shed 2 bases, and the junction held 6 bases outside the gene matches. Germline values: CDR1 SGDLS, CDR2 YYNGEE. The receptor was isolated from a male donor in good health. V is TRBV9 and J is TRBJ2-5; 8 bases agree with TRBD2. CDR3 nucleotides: TGTGCCAGCAGCGCCCGCGGGACTAGTCAAGAGACCCAGTACTTC. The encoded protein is CASSARGTSQETQYF.